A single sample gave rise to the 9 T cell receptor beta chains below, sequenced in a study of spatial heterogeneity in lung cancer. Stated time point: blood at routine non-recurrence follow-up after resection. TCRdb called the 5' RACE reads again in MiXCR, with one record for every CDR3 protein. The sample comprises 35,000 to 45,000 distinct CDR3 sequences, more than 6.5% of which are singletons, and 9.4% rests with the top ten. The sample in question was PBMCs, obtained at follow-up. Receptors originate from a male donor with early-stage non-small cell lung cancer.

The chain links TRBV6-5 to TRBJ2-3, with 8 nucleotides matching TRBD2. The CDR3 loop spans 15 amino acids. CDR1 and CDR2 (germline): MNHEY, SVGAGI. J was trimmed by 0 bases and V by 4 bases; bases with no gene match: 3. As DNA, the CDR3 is TGTGCCAGCAGTTTCGGACTAGCAAGCACAGATACGCAGTATTTT. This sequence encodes CASSFGLASTDTQYF.

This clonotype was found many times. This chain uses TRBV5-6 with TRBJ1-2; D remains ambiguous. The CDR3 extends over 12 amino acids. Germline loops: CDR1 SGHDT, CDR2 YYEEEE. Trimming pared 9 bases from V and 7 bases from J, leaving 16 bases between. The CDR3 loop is CATRMGSIGYTF. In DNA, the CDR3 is TGTGCCACCAGAATGGGGTCTATTGGCTACACCTTC.

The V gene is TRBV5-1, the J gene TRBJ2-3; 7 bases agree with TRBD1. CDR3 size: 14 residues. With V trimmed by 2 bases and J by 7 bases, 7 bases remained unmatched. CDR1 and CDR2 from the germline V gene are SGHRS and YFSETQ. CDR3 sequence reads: CASSFDRDANTQYF. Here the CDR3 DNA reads TGCGCCAGCAGCTTTGACAGGGATGCAAATACGCAGTATTTT.

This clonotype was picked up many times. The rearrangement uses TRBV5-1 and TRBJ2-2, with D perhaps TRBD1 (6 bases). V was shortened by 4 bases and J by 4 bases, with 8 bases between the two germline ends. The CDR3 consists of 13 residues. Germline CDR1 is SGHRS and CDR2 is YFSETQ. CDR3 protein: CASSLGGTGELFF. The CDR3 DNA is TGCGCCAGCAGCCTAGGGGGCACCGGGGAGCTGTTTTTT.

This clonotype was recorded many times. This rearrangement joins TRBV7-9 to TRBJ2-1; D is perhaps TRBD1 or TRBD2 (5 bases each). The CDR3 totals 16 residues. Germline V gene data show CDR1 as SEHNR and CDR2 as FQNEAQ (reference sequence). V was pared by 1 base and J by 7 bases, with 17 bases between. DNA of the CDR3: TGTGCCAGCAGCTTAGACGTGGGGGAAGCAGGGAATGAGCAGTTCTTC. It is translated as CASSLDVGEAGNEQFF.

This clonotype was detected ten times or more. CDR3 DNA: TGCGCCAGCAGCCAAGACGTGAGGACTGAAGCTTTCTTT. Protein sequence: CASSQDVRTEAFF. The V call is TRBV4-1, the J call TRBJ1-1; D is undetermined. CDR3 length equals 13 residues. V was cut by 0 bases and J by 5 bases, with 7 bases left in between. Per the germline V gene, CDR1 is MGHRA and CDR2 is YSYEKL.

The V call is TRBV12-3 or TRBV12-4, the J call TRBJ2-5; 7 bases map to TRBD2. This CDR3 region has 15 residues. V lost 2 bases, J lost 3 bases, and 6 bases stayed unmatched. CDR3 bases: TGTGCCAGCAGTTTAAGTGGGGGGGAAGAAGAGACCCAGTACTTC. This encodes CASSLSGGEEETQYF.

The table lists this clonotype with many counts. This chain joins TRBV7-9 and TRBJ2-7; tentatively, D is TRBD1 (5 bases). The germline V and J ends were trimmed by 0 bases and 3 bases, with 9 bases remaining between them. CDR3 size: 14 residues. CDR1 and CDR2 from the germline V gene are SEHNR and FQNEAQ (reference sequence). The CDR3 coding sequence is TGTGCCAGCAGCTTAGCCGAGGACAACTACGAGCAGTACTTC. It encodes CASSLAEDNYEQYF.

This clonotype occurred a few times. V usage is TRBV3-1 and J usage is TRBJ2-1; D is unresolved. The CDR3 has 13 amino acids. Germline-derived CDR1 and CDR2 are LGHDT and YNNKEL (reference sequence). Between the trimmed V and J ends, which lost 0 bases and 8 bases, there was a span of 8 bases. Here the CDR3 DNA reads TGTGCCAGCAGCCAAGATCGTAGGGATGAGCAGTTCTTC. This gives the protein CASSQDRRDEQFF.